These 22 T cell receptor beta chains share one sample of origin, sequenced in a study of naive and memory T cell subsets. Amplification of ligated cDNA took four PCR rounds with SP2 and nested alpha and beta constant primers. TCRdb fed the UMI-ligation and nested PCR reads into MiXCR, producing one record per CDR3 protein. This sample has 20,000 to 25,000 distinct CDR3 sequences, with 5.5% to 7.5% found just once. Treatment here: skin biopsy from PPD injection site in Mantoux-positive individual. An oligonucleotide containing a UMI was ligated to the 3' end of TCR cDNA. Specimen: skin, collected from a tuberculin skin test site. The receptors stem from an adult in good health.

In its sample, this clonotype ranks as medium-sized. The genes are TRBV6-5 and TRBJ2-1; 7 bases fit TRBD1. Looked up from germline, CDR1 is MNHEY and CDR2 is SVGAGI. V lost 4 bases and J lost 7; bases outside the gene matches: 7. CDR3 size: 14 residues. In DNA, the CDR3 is TGTGCCAGCAGTTTCATAGGGGGCGGGAATGAGCAGTTCTTC. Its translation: CASSFIGGGNEQFF.

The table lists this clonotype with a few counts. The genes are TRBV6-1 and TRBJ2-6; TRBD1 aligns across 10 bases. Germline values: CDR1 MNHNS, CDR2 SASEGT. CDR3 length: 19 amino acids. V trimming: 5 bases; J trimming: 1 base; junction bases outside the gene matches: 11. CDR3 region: CASSKPDRGTTSGANVLTF. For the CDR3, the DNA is TGTGCCAGCAGTAAACCGGACAGGGGGACTACTTCTGGGGCCAACGTCCTGACTTTC.

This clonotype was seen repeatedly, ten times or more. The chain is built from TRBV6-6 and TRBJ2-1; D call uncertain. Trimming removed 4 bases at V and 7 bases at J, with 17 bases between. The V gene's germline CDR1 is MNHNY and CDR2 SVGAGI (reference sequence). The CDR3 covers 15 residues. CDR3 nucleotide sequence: TGTGCCAGCAGTTCCGAGCACGTGTATGGGAATGAGCAGTTCTTC. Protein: CASSSEHVYGNEQFF.

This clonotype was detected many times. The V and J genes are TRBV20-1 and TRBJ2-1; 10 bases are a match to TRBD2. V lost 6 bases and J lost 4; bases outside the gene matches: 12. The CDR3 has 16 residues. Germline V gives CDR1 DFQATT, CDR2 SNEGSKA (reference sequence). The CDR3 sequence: CSAKLSGRVWYNEQFF. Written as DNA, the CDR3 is TGCAGTGCGAAACTAAGCGGGAGGGTATGGTACAATGAGCAGTTCTTC.

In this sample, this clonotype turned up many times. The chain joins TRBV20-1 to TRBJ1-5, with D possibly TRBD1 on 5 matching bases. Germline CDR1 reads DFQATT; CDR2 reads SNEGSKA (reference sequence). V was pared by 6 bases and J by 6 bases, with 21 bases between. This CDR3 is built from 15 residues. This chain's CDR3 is CSAKMGQGEGQPQHF. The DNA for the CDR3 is TGCAGTGCAAAAATGGGCCAGGGTGAAGGTCAGCCCCAGCATTTT.

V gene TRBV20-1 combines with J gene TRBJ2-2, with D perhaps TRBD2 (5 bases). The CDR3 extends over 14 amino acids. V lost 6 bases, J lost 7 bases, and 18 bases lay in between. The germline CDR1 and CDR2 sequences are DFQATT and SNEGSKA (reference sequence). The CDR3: CSAPGPLRGGELFF. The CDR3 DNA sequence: TGCAGTGCCCCCGGGCCCCTTCGGGGCGGGGAGCTGTTTTTT.

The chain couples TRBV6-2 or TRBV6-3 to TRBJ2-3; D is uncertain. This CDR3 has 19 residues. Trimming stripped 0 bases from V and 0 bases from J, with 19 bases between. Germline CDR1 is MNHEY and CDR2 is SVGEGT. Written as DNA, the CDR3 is TGTGCCAGCAGTTACTCGAACCGCGGCAGTCGAGCTAGCACAGATACGCAGTATTTT. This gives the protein CASSYSNRGSRASTDTQYF.

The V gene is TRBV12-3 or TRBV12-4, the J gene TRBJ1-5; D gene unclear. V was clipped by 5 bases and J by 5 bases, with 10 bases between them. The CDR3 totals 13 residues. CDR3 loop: CASSPDYYQPQHF. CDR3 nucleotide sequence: TGTGCCAGCAGTCCCGATTACTATCAGCCCCAGCATTTT.

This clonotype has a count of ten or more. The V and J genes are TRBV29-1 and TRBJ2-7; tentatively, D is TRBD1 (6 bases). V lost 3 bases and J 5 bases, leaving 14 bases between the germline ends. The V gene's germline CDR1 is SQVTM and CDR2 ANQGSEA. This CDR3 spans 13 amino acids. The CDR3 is CSVEYRVGDEQYF. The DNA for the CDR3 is TGCAGCGTTGAGTACAGGGTCGGCGACGAGCAGTACTTC.

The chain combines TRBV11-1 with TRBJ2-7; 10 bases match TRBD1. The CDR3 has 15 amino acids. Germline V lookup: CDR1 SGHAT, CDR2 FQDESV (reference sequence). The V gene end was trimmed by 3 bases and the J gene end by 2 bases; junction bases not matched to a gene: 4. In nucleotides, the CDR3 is TGTGCCAGCAGCTTGTACGACAGGGGGCCCTACGAGCAGTACTTC. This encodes CASSLYDRGPYEQYF.

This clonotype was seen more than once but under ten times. CDR3 DNA sequence: TGCAGCCCCCAACATCCGGGAAGGGGCGGCTATGGCTACACCTTC. Encoded protein: CSPQHPGRGGYGYTF. The chain combines TRBV29-1 with TRBJ1-2; maybe TRBD1 (5 bases). The CDR3 is 15 residues long. Trimming took off 8 bases at V and 4 bases at J, with 23 bases between the two ends. Looked up from germline, CDR1 is SQVTM and CDR2 is ANQGSEA.

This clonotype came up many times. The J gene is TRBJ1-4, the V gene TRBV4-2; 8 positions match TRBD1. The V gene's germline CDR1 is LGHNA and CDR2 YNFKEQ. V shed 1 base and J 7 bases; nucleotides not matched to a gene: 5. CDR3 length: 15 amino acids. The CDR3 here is CASSQGAGGSEKLFF. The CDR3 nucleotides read TGTGCCAGCAGCCAAGGGGCAGGGGGCAGTGAAAAACTGTTTTTT.

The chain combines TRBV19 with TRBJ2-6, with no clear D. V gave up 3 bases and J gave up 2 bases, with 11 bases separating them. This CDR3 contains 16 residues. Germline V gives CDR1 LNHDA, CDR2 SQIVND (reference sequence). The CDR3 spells CASSIRSGPGANVLTF. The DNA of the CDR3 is TGTGCCAGTAGTATTCGATCGGGCCCTGGGGCCAACGTCCTGACTTTC. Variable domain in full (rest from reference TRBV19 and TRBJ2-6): DGGITQSPKYLFRKEGQNVTLSCEQNLNHDAMYWYRQDPGQGLRLIYYSQIVNDFQKGDIAEGYSVSREKKESFPLTVTSAQKNPTAFYLCASSIRSGPGANVLTFGAGSRLTVL.

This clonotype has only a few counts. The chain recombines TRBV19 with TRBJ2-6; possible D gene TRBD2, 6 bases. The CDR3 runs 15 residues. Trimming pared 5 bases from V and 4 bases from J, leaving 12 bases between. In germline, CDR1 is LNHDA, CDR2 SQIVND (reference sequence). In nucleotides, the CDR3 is TGTGCCAGTAGTTCGGGAGTTTTCGGGGCCAACGTCCTGACTTTC. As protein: CASSSGVFGANVLTF. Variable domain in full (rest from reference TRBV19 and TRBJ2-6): DGGITQSPKYLFRKEGQNVTLSCEQNLNHDAMYWYRQDPGQGLRLIYYSQIVNDFQKGDIAEGYSVSREKKESFPLTVTSAQKNPTAFYLCASSSGVFGANVLTFGAGSRLTVL.

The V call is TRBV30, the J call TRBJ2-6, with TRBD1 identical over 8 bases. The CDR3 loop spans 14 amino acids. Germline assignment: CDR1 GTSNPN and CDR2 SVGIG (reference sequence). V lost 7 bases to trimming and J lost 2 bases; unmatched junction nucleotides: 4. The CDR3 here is CALDRAAGANVLTF. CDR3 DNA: TGTGCCTTGGACAGGGCAGCTGGGGCCAACGTCCTGACTTTC.

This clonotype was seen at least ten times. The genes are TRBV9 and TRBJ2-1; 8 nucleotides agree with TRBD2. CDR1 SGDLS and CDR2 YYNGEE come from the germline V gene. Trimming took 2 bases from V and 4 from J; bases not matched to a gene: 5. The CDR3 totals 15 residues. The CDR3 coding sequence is TGTGCCAGCAGCGTCATAGCGGGGATTTACAATGAGCAGTTCTTC. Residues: CASSVIAGIYNEQFF.

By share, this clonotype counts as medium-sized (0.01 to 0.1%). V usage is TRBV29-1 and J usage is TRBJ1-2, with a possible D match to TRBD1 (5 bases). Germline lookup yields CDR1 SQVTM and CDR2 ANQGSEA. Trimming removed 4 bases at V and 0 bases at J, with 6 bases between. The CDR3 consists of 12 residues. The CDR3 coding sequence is TGCAGCGTTGGACAGCCTAACTATGGCTACACCTTC. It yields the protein CSVGQPNYGYTF.

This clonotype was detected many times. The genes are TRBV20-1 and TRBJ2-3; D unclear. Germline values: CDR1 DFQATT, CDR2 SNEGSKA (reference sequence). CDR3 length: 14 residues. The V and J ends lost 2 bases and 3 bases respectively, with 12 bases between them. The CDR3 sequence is CSARTPPGTDTQYF. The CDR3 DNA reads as TGCAGTGCTAGAACCCCCCCTGGAACAGATACGCAGTATTTT.

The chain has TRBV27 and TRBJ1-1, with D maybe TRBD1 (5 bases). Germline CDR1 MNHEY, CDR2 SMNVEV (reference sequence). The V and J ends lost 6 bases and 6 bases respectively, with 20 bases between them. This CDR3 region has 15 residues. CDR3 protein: CASSPLGGKLSEAFF. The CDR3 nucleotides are TGTGCCAGCAGCCCCTTGGGGGGGAAACTATCTGAAGCTTTCTTT.

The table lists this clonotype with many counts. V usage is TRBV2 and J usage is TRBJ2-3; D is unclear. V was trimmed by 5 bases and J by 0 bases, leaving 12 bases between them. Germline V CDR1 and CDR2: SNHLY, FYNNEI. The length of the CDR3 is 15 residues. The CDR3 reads CASSYDKTSTDTQYF. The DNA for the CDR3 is TGTGCCAGCAGTTACGACAAAACTAGCACAGATACGCAGTATTTT.

The DNA for the CDR3 is TGTGCCAGCAGCCGAGGGGTGAGGACCCAAGAGACCCAGTACTTC. It is translated as CASSRGVRTQETQYF. The chain couples TRBV7-9 to TRBJ2-5; D tentatively fits TRBD1 or TRBD2 (5 bases each). V gave up 5 bases and J gave up 1 base, with 14 bases separating them. The CDR3 contains 15 residues. Germline V gene sequence: CDR1 SEHNR, CDR2 FQNEAQ (reference sequence).

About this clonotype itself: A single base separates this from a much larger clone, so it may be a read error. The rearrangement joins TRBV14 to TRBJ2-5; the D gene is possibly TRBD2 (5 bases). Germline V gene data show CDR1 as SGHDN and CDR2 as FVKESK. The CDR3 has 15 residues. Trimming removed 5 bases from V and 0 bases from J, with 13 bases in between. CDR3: CASSLRRGYQETQYF. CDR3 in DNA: TGTGCCAGCAGCTTACGCCGGGGATACCAAGAGACCCAGTACTTC.